Presented here are 13 T cell receptor beta chains from one specimen sequenced in a study of CD8+ T cells in alopecia areata. Extracted RNA was reverse transcribed into cDNA, the sequencing template. Profiled with immunoSEQ multiplex PCR; TCRdb holds only in-frame clones, not every one. Of 150,000 to 200,000 clones listed, approximately 56% are singletons. The sample in question was CD4+ T cells sorted from blood, obtained at week 0. These receptors were obtained from a human donor with alopecia areata.

The chain combines TRBV7-9 with TRBJ2-3, with TRBD2 identical over 7 bases. CDR1 and CDR2 (germline): SEHNR, FQNEAQ (reference sequence). The ends lost 5 bases at V and 3 bases at J; junction bases unmatched: 8. This CDR3 is built from 15 residues. DNA for the CDR3: TGTGCCAGCAGCCCCAGCACCGGGAGGACAGATACGCAGTATTTT. The encoded protein is CASSPSTGRTDTQYF. Filled out from reference TRBV7-9 and TRBJ2-3, the complete variable domain reads DTGVSQNPRHKITKRGQNVTFRCDPISEHNRLYWYRQTLGQGPEFLTYFQNEAQLEKSRLLSDRFSAERPKGSFSTLEIQRTEQGDSAMYLCASSPSTGRTDTQYFGPGTRLTVL.

This clone was seen only a few times. The rearrangement uses TRBV4-1 and TRBJ1-5; D remains unclear. CDR3 length: 15 residues. Trimming removed 2 bases at V and 5 bases at J, with 13 bases between. Looked up from germline, CDR1 is MGHRA and CDR2 is YSYEKL. CDR3 bases: TGCGCCAGCAGCCAAACTAGTGGCGGCGATCAGCCCCAGCATTTT. This codes for CASSQTSGGDQPQHF.

Here the CDR3 DNA reads TGTGCCTGGAGTGTAAAAGCGGGGGGTTCCACAGATACGCAGTATTTT. This sequence encodes CAWSVKAGGSTDTQYF. This chain joins TRBV30 and TRBJ2-3, with TRBD2 matching over 9 bases. Trimming took 0 bases from V and 2 from J; bases not matched to a gene: 6. The CDR3 covers 16 residues. The germline V gene has CDR1 GTSNPN and CDR2 SVGIG (reference sequence).

This chain uses TRBV4-2 with TRBJ2-1; the D gene is possibly TRBD1 (6 bases). V lost 5 bases and J 4 bases, leaving 15 bases between the germline ends. This CDR3 has 15 amino acids. Germline CDR1 is LGHNA and CDR2 is YNFKEQ. This CDR3 is CASSLYGTGYNEQFF. The CDR3 coding sequence is TGTGCCAGCAGCTTGTATGGAACAGGGTACAATGAGCAGTTCTTC.

The chain uses TRBV29-1 and TRBJ2-1; TRBD2 agrees at 7 bases. The junction had 11 bases not matched to a gene; V was cut back by 4 bases and J by 8 bases. Germline values: CDR1 SQVTM, CDR2 ANQGSEA. This CDR3 contains 14 residues. The DNA of the CDR3 is TGCAGCGTTGTCCGAAGCGGGGTAGGGGATGAGCAGTTCTTC. This encodes CSVVRSGVGDEQFF.

The genes are TRBV19 and TRBJ1-5, with D hard to call. In germline, CDR1 is LNHDA, CDR2 SQIVND (reference sequence). The CDR3 covers 16 residues. V dropped 7 bases and J dropped 8 bases, with 24 bases sitting between them. The CDR3 nucleotides are TGTGCCAGTAATGGTGCCAGGATGTTCGTAGGAGAGCCCCAGCATTTT. Protein product: CASNGARMFVGEPQHF. Together with reference TRBV19 and TRBJ1-5, the CDR3 gives the full variable domain: DGGITQSPKYLFRKEGQNVTLSCEQNLNHDAMYWYRQDPGQGLRLIYYSQIVNDFQKGDIAEGYSVSREKKESFPLTVTSAQKNPTAFYLCASNGARMFVGEPQHFGDGTRLSIL.

The rearrangement joins TRBV30 to TRBJ2-3; a possible D gene is TRBD2 (6 bases). CDR3 length equals 14 residues. Germline V CDR1 and CDR2: GTSNPN, SVGIG (reference sequence). The V end lost 7 bases, the J end lost 3 bases, and 17 bases lay between the germline ends. CDR3 bases: TGTGCCTCCGGGGGTGTCCGGGAGACAGATACGCAGTATTTT. Protein: CASGGVRETDTQYF.

This rearrangement joins TRBV25-1 to TRBJ1-2; possible D gene TRBD1, 5 bases. Germline V gene lookup returns CDR1 MGHDK and CDR2 SYGVNS. The CDR3 runs 13 residues. Deletions cut 4 bases from V and 8 bases from J, with 14 bases between. Here the CDR3 DNA reads TGTGCCAGCAGTGTCCTTGGGGGGAGCGGCTACACCTTC. The encoded protein is CASSVLGGSGYTF.

CDR3 residues: CSVVHLNRETNYGYTF. CDR3 nucleotide sequence: TGCAGCGTCGTACACCTAAACAGGGAGACTAACTATGGCTACACCTTC. The chain is built from TRBV29-1 and TRBJ1-2; D may be TRBD1 (6 bases). Trimming cost V 6 bases and J 0 bases, with 20 bases left between them. The CDR3 has 16 amino acids. Per the germline V gene, CDR1 is SQVTM and CDR2 is ANQGSEA.

The table lists this clone with a few counts. The chain joins TRBV23-1 to TRBJ2-5; D not resolved. TRBV23-1 is annotated as an ORF whose role is uncertain. Trimming removed 3 bases at V and 2 bases at J, with 22 bases between. There are 18 residues in the CDR3. The CDR3 loop reads CASSHDGPMSPRQETQYF. In DNA form, the CDR3 reads TGCGCCAGCAGTCATGACGGCCCCATGAGTCCCAGGCAAGAGACCCAGTACTTC.

This clone has only a few counts. The V call is TRBV7-7, the J call TRBJ2-3, with 9 bases identical to TRBD2. After removal of 5 bases from V and 9 bases from J, the junction contained 6 bases not matched to a gene. The CDR3 loop spans 13 amino acids. Germline V gene sequence: CDR1 SSHAT, CDR2 FNYEAQ (reference sequence). The DNA of the CDR3 is TGTGCCAGCAGCCCAGTAGCGGGGGTAACGCAGTATTTT. It yields the protein CASSPVAGVTQYF.

The V call is TRBV6-6, the J call TRBJ2-7; 8 positions agree with TRBD2. CDR1 MNHNY and CDR2 SVGAGI come from the germline V gene (reference sequence). The trim removed 5 bases at V and 5 bases at J, leaving 14 bases unmatched. The CDR3 covers 16 residues. CDR3 nucleotides: TGTGCCAGCAGTCGAAACCGTGGACTAGCTCGGGACGAGCAGTACTTC. Protein sequence: CASSRNRGLARDEQYF.

A single count supports this clone. The chain couples TRBV6-5 to TRBJ2-3, with 7 bases matching TRBD2. V shed 6 bases, J shed 3 bases, and the junction held 6 bases outside the gene matches. This CDR3 has 14 residues. In germline, CDR1 is MNHEY, CDR2 SVGAGI. The CDR3 sequence: CASSWTSWTDTQYF. The CDR3 DNA reads TGTGCCAGCAGCTGGACTAGTTGGACAGATACGCAGTATTTT.